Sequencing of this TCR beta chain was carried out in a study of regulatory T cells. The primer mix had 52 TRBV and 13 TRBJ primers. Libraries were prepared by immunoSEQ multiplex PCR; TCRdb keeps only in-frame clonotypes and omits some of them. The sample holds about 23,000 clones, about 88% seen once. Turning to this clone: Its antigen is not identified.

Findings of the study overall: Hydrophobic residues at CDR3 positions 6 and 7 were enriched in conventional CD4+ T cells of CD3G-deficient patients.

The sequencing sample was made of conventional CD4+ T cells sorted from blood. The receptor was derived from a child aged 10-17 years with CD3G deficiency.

This CDR3 is CASSSKDREFF. CDR3 coding DNA: TGTGCCAGCAGTTCCAAGGACAGGGAGTTCTTC. The chain has TRBV28 and TRBJ2-1, with TRBD1 matching 8 bases. CDR3 length: 11 residues. Trimming took 4 bases from V and 14 from J; bases not matched to a gene: 4. The germline V gene has CDR1 MDHEN and CDR2 SYDVKM. The whole variable domain, remainder taken from reference TRBV28 and TRBJ2-1, is DVKVTQSSRYLVKRTGEKVFLECVQDMDHENMFWYRQDPGLGLRLIYFSYDVKMKEKGDIPEGYSVSREKKERFSLILESASTNQTSMYLCASSSKDREFFGPGTRLTVL.